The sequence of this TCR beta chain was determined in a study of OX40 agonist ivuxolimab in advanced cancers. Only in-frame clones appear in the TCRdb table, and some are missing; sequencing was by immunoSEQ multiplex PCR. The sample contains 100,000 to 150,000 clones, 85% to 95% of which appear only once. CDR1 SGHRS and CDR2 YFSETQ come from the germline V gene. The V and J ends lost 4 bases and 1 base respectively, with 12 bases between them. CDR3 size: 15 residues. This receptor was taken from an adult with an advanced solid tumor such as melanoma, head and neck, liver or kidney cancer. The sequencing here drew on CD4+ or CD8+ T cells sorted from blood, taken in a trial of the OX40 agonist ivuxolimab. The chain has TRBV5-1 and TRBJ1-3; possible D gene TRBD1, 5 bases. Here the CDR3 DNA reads TGCGCCAGCAGCCCAGCCGACAGTTCTGGAAACACCATATATTTT. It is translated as CASSPADSSGNTIYF.